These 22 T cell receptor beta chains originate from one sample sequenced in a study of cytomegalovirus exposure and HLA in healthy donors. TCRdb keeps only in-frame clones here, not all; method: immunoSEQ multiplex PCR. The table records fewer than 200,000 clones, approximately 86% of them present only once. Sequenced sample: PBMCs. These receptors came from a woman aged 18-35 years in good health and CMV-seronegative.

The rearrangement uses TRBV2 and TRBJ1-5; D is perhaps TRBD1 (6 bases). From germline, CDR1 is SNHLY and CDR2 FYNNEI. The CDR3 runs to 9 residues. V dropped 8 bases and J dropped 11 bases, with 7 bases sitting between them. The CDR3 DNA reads TGTGCCAGCGAGGGGGCCCAGCATTTT. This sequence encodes CASEGAQHF.

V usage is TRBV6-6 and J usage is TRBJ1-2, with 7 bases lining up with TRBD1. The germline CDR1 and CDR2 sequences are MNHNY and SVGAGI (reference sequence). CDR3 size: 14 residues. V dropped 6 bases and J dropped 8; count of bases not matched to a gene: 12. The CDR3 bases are TGTGCCAGCAGCTTGACCCAGGGGGTGAGGGGCTACACCTTC. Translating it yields CASSLTQGVRGYTF.

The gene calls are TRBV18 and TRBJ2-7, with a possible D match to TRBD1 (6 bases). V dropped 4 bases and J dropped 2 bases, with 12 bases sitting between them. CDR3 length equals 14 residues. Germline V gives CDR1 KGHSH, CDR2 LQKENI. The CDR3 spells CASSLRTDPYEQYF. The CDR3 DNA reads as TGTGCCAGCTCACTCCGGACAGACCCCTACGAGCAGTACTTC.

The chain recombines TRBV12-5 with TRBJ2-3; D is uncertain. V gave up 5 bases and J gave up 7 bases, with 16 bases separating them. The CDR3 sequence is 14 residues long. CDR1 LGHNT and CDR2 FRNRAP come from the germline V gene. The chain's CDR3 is CASGPSFGYNTQYF. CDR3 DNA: TGTGCTAGTGGTCCCTCCTTCGGGTATAATACGCAGTATTTT.

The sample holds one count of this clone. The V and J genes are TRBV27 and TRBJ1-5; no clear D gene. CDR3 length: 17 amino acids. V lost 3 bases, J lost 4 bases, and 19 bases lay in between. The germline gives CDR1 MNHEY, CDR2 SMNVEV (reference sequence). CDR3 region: CASSFLTAFRGNQPQHF. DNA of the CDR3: TGTGCCAGCAGTTTCCTCACTGCTTTTCGAGGGAATCAGCCCCAGCATTTT.

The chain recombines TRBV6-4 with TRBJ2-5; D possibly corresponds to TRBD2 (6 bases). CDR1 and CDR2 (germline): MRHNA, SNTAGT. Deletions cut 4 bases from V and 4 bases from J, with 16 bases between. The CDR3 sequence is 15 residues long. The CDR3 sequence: CASSAGAGGGETQYF. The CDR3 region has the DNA TGTGCCAGCAGTGCAGGAGCGGGTGGAGGAGAGACCCAGTACTTC.

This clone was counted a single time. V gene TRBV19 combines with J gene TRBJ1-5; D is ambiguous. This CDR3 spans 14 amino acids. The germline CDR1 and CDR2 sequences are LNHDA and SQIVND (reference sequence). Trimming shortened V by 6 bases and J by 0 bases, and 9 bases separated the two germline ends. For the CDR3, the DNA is TGTGCCAGTAGCCCATCTATTAGCAATCAGCCCCAGCATTTT. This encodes CASSPSISNQPQHF.

CDR3 bases: TGTGCCAGCAGTTACTCGGGGGCGGGAGGTGAAAAACTGTTTTTT. It yields the protein CASSYSGAGGEKLFF. The V call is TRBV6-5, the J call TRBJ1-4; TRBD1 might be the D (6 bases). Trimming removed 0 bases at V and 7 bases at J, with 12 bases between. The CDR3 covers 15 residues. Germline CDR1 and CDR2: MNHEY and SVGAGI.

The CDR3 protein is CASSITGGGFQETQYF. DNA for the CDR3: TGTGCCAGTAGTATTACTGGCGGGGGGTTTCAAGAGACCCAGTACTTC. This chain connects TRBV19 to TRBJ2-5; 8 positions match TRBD2. The CDR3 sequence is 16 residues long. Per germline, CDR1 LNHDA and CDR2 SQIVND (reference sequence). V shed 3 bases and J 2 bases; nucleotides not matched to a gene: 8.

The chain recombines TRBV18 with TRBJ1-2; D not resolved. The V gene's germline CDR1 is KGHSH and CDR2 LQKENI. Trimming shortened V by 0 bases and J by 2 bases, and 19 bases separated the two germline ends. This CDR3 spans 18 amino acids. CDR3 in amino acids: CASSPPAGDTKVNYGYTF. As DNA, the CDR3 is TGTGCCAGCTCACCACCGGCAGGCGACACGAAAGTGAACTATGGCTACACCTTC. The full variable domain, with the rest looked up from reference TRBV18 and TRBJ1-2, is NAGVMQNPRHLVRRRGQEARLRCSPMKGHSHVYWYRQLPEEGLKFMVYLQKENIIDESGMPKERFSAEFPKEGPSILRIQQVVRGDSAAYFCASSPPAGDTKVNYGYTFGSGTRLTVV.

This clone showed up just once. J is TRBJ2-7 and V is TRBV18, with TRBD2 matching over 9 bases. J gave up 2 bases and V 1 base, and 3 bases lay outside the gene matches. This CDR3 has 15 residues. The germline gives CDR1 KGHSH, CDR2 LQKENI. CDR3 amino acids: CASSPLSGGTYEQYF. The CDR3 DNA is TGTGCCAGCTCACCACTTAGCGGGGGTACCTACGAGCAGTACTTC.

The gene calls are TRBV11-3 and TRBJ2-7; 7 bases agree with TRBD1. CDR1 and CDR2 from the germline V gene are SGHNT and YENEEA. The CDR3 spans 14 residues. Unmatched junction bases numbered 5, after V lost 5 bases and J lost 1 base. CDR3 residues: CASSVTGESYEQYF. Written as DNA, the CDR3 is TGTGCCAGCAGCGTAACAGGGGAGTCCTACGAGCAGTACTTC. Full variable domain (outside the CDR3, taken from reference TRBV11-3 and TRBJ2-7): EAGVVQSPRYKIIEKKQPVAFWCNPISGHNTLYWYLQNLGQGPELLIRYENEEAVDDSQLPKDRFSAERLKGVDSTLKIQPAELGDSAVYLCASSVTGESYEQYFGPGTRLTVT.

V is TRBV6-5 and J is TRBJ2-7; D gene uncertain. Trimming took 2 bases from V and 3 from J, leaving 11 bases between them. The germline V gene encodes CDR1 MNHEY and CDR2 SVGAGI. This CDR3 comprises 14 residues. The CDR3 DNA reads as TGTGCCAGCAGTTACGGCGGCAGAGGCTACGAGCAGTACTTC. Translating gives CASSYGGRGYEQYF.

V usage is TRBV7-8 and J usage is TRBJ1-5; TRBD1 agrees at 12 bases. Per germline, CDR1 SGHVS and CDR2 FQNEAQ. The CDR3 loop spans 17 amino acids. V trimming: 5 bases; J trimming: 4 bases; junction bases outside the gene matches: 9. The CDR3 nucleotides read TGTGCCAGCAGCCTGGGACAGGGGGCTCTAAAAAATCAGCCCCAGCATTTT. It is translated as CASSLGQGALKNQPQHF.

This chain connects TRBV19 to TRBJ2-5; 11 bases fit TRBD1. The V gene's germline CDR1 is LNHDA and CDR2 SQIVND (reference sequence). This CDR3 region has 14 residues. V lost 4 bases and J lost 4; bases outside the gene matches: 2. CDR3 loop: CASSKGTGGETQYF. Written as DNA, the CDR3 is TGTGCCAGTAGTAAAGGGACAGGGGGAGAGACCCAGTACTTC.

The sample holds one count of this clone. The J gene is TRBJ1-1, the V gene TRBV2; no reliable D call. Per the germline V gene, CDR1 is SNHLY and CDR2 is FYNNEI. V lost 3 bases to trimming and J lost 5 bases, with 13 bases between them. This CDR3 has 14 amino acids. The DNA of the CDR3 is TGTGCCAGCAGTGACCATCTGTCCGGTACTGAAGCTTTCTTT. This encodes CASSDHLSGTEAFF.

This CDR3 reads CASSLSGRGDNEQFF. CDR3 nucleotide sequence: TGTGCCAGCAGTTTAAGCGGGAGGGGTGACAATGAGCAGTTCTTC. The rearrangement joins TRBV27 to TRBJ2-1; 10 bases line up with TRBD2. The CDR3 has 15 residues. Germline V gives CDR1 MNHEY, CDR2 SMNVEV (reference sequence). Unmatched junction bases numbered 3, after V lost 2 bases and J lost 5 bases.

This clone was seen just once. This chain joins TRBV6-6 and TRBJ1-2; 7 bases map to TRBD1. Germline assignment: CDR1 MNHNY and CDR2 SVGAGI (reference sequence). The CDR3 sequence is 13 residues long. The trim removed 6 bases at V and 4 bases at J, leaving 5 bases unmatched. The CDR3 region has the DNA TGTGCCAGCAGCCCCGGGACAGTCTATGGCTACACCTTC. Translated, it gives CASSPGTVYGYTF.

The CDR3 region has the DNA TGTGCCAGCAGCTTGGGAGGGGCGGGAGAGACCCAGTACTTC. As protein: CASSLGGAGETQYF. The V gene is TRBV7-8, the J gene TRBJ2-5, with 7 bases matching TRBD2. V trimming: 3 bases; J trimming: 4 bases; junction bases outside the gene matches: 5. The CDR3 contains 14 residues. CDR1 and CDR2 from the germline V gene are SGHVS and FQNEAQ.

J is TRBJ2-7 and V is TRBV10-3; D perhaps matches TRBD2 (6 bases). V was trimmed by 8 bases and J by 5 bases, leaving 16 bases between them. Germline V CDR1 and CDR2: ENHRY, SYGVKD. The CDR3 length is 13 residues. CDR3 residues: CAIASPGEDEQYF. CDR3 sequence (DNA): TGTGCCATCGCGTCCCCCGGGGAGGACGAGCAGTACTTC.

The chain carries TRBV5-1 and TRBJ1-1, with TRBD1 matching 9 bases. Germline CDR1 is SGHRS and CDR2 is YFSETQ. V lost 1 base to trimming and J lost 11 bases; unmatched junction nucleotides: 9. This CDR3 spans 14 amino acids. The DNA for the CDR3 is TGCGCCAGCAGCTTGCGTCTGGATACAGGGGGCGCTTTCTTT. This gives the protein CASSLRLDTGGAFF.

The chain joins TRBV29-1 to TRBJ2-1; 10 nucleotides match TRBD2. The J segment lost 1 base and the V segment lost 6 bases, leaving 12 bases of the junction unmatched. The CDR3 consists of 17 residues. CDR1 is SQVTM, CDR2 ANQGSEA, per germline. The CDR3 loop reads CSVNPSGLAASYNEQFF. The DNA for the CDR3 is TGCAGCGTAAACCCCTCAGGACTAGCGGCTTCCTACAATGAGCAGTTCTTC.